This entry concerns a single T cell receptor (beta chain). Antigen: not known. This entry is derived from a study of regulatory T cells in long-lasting Graves disease. The wider study: Antithyroid drugs had been taken by newly diagnosed Graves' patients for under 3 months.

Library construction for TCR beta used iRepertoire HTBI primers and Arm-PCR of CDR3 regions. TCRdb reprocessed the multiplex PCR reads with MiXCR, giving one entry per CDR3 protein. Found here are about 620,000 distinct CDR3 sequences, approximately 15% of them singletons; the top ten hold 18%. Whole-study findings and limits: Those with persistent disease had in common more public clonotypes (about 3,000) than new patients (approximately 1,000). A reduction in accuracy may have resulted from the small sample size.

Sample time point: newly diagnosed GD, antithyroid drugs for less than 3 months. RNA extracted from PBMCs served as the sequencing template. V lost 5 bases and J 1 base, leaving 17 bases between the germline ends. The germline CDR1 and CDR2 sequences are MNHEY and SVGEGT. This CDR3 region has 17 residues. These data were also filed under a second study, of T cells in Graves' hyperthyroidism and ophthalmopathy. That investigation notes: Ophthalmopathy, which appeared later, was predicted by the model a median roughly 6.5 months before onset.

This sample comprised peripheral blood mononuclear cells (PBMCs), obtained at new diagnosis, from a patient treated with antithyroid drugs. This clonotype was sampled from a woman aged 25 to 39 with Graves disease. The V call is TRBV6-2 or TRBV6-3, the J call TRBJ2-2; perhaps TRBD2 as D (5 bases). The CDR3 nucleotides are TGTGCCAGCAGTGAGCGGACGGAAGTTTTGAACACCGGGGAGCTGTTTTTT. Translated: CASSERTEVLNTGELFF.